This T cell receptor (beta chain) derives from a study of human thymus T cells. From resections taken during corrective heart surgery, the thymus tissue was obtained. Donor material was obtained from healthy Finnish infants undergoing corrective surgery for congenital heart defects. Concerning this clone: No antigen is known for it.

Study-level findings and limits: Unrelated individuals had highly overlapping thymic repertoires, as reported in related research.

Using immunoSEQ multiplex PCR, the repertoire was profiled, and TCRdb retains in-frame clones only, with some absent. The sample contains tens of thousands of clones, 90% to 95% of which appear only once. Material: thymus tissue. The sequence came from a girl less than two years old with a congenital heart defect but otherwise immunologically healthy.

CDR3 nucleotides: TGTGCCACCAGCAGAGATCGGGAGGGATACACTGAAGCTTTCTTT. Its translation is CATSRDREGYTEAFF. The chain joins TRBV15 to TRBJ1-1; no definite D call. The V gene lost 0 bases and the J gene lost 3 bases, with 11 bases spanning the gap. Germline V gene data show CDR1 as LNHNV and CDR2 as YYDKDF (reference sequence). The CDR3 contains 15 residues.